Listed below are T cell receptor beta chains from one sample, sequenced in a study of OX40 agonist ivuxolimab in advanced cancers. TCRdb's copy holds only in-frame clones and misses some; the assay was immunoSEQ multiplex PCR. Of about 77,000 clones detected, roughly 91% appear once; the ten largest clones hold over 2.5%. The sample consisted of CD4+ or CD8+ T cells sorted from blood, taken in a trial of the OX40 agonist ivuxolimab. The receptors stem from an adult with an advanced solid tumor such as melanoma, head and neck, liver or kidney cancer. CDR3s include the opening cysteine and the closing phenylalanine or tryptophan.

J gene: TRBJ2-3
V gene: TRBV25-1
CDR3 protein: CASSEWASGTDTQYF

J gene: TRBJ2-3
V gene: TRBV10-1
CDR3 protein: CASSALAASTDTQYF

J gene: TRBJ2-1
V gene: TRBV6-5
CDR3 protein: CASRAAGDFYNEQFF

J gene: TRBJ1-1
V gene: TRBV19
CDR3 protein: CASSPRWTNTEAFF

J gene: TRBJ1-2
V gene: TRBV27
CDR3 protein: CASSLAGGVYGYTF

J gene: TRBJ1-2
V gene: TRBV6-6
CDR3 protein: CASSNTDYGYTF

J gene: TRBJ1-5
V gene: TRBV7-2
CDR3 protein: CASSLAPGSPQHF

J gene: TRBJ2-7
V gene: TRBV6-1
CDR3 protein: CAARRGGELYEQYF

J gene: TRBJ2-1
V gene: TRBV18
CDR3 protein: CASSQGAEEQFF

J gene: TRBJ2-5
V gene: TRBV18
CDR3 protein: CASSPRGTDRWAQYF

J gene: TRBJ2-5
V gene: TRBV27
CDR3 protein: CASSLLGTHQETQYF

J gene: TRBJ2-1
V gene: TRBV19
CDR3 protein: CASSKARGLAYNEQFF

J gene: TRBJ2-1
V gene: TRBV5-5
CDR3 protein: CASSLAPGAYNEQFF

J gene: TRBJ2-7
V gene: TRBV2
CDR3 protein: CASSGTGDYEQYF

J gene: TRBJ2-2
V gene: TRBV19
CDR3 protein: CASSGSWTQNTGELFF

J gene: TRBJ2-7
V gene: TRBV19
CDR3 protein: CASSIQRGYEQYF

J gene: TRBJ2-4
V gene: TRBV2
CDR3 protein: CASSDRGKNIQYF

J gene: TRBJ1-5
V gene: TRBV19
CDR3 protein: CASSSQGHNQPQHF

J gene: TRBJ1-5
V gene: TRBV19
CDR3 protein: CASSDRVTESNQPQHF

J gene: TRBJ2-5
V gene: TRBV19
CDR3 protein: CASSIRTSRETQYF